This TCR beta chain was sequenced in a study of T cell repertoires in cytomegalovirus infection. Turning to the study itself: It was recently identified HLA-C-restricted and well-studied HLA-B-restricted CMV epitopes that the study used. Public TCR beta signature analysis indicated the presence of both CMV infection and matching HLA type.

Study-wide points: Pooled public TCR beta family frequency picked out CMV carriers with the relevant HLA. Predominance within the ex vivo response was attributable to HLA-C-restricted CMV-specific TCR beta clonotypes.

Germline-derived CDR1 and CDR2 are SGHVS and FQNEAQ. The CDR3 totals 18 residues. V lost 4 bases to trimming and J lost 7 bases; unmatched junction nucleotides: 16. TCRdb reprocessed the reads with MiXCR, giving one entry per CDR3 protein. Of approximately 770,000 distinct CDR3 sequences listed, 29% are singletons. With respect to this clonotype: Its antigen is still unknown.

Sequencing used cultured CD8+ T cells from PBMCs, obtained from culture after CMV antigen stimulation. The rearrangement links TRBV7-8 to TRBJ2-5; TRBD2 aligns across 12 bases. The origin of this receptor is a human donor in good health (CMV status not recorded). Some clones in this sample may be carry-over from other donors' samples. DNA of the CDR3: TGTGCCAGCAGCTCTTATCCTAGCGGGGGGGCTAAGGTTGGGACCCAGTACTTC. This sequence encodes CASSSYPSGGAKVGTQYF.